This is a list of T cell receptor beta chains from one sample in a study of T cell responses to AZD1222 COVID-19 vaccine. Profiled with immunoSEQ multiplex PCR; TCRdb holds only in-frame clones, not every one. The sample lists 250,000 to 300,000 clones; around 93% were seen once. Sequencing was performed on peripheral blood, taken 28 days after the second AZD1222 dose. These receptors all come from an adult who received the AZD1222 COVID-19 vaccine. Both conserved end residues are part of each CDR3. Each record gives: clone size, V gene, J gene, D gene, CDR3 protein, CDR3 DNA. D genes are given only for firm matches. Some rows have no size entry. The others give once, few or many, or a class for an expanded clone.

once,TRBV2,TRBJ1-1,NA,CASSGTFMNTEAFF,TGTGCCAGCAGTGGGACATTTATGAACACTGAAGCTTTCTTT
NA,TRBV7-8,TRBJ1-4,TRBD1,CASSEDRRDEKLFF,TGTGCCAGCAGCGAGGACAGGAGGGATGAAAAACTGTTTTTT
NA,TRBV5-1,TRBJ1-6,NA,CASRPSSGYSPLHF,TGCGCCAGCCGCCCGTCCTCAGGTTATTCACCCCTCCACTTT
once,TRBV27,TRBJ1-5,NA,CASSSEGSGQPQHF,TGTGCCAGCAGTTCGGAGGGGTCAGGCCAGCCCCAGCATTTT
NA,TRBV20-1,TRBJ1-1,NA,CSYLNTEAFF,TGCAGTTACTTGAACACTGAAGCTTTCTTT
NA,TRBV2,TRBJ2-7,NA,CASSDTSYEQYF,TGTGCCAGCAGTGATACCAGCTACGAGCAGTACTTC
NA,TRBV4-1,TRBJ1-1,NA,CASSQAGTQARAFF,TGCGCCAGCAGCCAAGCCGGGACTCAAGCGCGGGCTTTCTTT
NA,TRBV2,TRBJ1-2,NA,CASGQQGRDYGYTF,TGTGCCAGCGGTCAACAGGGTCGGGACTATGGCTACACCTTC
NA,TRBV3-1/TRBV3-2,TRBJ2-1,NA,CASSRIGEQFF,TGTGCCAGCAGCCGCATAGGGGAGCAGTTCTTC
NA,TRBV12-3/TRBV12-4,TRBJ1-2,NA,CASTLGGAGYTF,TGTGCCAGCACTCTGGGGGGCGCTGGCTACACCTTC
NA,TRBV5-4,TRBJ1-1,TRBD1,CASSGDRGPNTEAFF,TGTGCCAGCAGCGGAGACAGGGGGCCGAACACTGAAGCTTTCTTT
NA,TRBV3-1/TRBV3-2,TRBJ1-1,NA,CASSQTQGRSEAFF,TGTGCCAGCAGCCAGACCCAGGGGAGGTCTGAAGCTTTCTTT
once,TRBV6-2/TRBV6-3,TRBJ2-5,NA,CASSYSRTIHQETQYF,TGTGCCAGCAGTTACTCGCGGACCATACACCAAGAGACCCAGTACTTC
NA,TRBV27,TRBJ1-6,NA,CASRPGLGNSPLHF,TGTGCTAGCAGACCCGGACTGGGAAATTCACCCCTCCACTTT
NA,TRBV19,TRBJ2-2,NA,CAVPGQNTGELFF,TGTGCCGTACCGGGACAGAACACCGGGGAGCTGTTTTTT
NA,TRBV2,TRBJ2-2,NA,CASSEQGSSGELFF,TGTGCCAGCAGTGAGCAGGGTAGCAGCGGGGAGCTGTTTTTT
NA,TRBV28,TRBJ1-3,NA,CASSFRLLKRSANTIYF,TGTGCCAGCAGTTTTAGACTCCTAAAAAGGTCCGCCAACACCATATATTTT
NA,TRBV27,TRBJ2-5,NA,CASSLYSGDQETQYF,TGTGCCAGCAGTTTATATTCGGGGGACCAAGAGACCCAGTACTTC
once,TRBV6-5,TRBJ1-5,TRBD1,CASSNRGNQPQHF,TGTGCCAGCAGTAACAGGGGGAATCAGCCCCAGCATTTT
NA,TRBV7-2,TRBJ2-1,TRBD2,CASSPIAGSYNEQFF,TGTGCCAGCAGCCCTATAGCGGGCAGCTACAATGAGCAGTTCTTC
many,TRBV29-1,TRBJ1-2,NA,CSVEAHNYGYTF,TGCAGCGTTGAAGCGCACAACTATGGCTACACCTTC
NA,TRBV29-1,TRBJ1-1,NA,CSANPTGNTEAFF,TGCAGCGCTAACCCCACAGGGAACACTGAAGCTTTCTTT
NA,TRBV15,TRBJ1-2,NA,CATSRDRVGGYTF,TGTGCCACCAGCAGAGACAGGGTAGGCGGCTACACCTTC
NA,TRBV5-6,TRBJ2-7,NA,CASSLGTRYEQYF,TGTGCCAGCAGCTTAGGCACCCGCTACGAGCAGTACTTC
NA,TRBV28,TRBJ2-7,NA,CASMRGRYEQYF,TGTGCCAGCATGCGGGGGCGGTACGAGCAGTACTTC
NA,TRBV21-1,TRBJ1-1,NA,CASSKGSLGRGNTEAFF,TGTGCCAGCAGCAAAGGTAGCCTGGGCAGGGGCAACACTGAAGCTTTCTTT
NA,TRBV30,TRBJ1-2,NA,CAWGDYGYTF,TGTGCCTGGGGGGACTATGGCTACACCTTC
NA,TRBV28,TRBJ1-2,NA,CASKDIANYDYTF,TGTGCCAGCAAGGACATTGCTAACTATGACTACACCTTC
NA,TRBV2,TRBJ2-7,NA,CASTRAQRPNEQYF,TGTGCCAGCACCCGTGCCCAGCGGCCCAACGAGCAGTACTTC
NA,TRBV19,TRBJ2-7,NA,CASKWGYEQYF,TGTGCCAGTAAGTGGGGCTACGAGCAGTACTTC
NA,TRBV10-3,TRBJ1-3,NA,CAISDLGTGNTIYF,TGTGCCATCAGTGATCTGGGAACTGGAAACACCATATATTTT
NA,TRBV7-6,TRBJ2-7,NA,CASSLVWGEQYF,TGTGCCAGCAGCTTAGTTTGGGGCGAGCAGTACTTC
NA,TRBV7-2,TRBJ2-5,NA,CASSPTPETQYF,TGTGCCAGCAGCCCTACCCCAGAGACCCAGTACTTC
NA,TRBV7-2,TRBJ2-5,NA,CASSLPSLETQYF,TGTGCCAGCAGCTTACCTAGTCTGGAGACCCAGTACTTC
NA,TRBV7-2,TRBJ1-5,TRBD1,CASSLGQGGWTQHF,TGTGCCAGCAGCTTAGGACAGGGAGGGTGGACCCAGCATTTT
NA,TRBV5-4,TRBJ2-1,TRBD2,CASSLEGGIYNEQFF,TGTGCCAGCAGCTTGGAGGGAGGGATCTACAATGAGCAGTTCTTC
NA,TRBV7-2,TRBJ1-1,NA,CASSLDRTNTEAFF,TGTGCCAGCAGCCTGGACAGAACGAACACTGAAGCTTTCTTT
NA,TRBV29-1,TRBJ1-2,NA,CSVAGYGYTF,TGCAGCGTTGCAGGGTACGGCTACACCTTC
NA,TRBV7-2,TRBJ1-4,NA,CASSLGRREKLFF,TGTGCCAGCAGCTTAGGCCGAAGGGAAAAACTGTTTTTT
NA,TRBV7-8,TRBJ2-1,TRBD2,CASSSPLADFYNEQFF,TGTGCCAGCAGCTCCCCCCTAGCGGACTTTTACAATGAGCAGTTCTTC
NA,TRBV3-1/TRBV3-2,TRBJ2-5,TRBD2,CASSQSGGQETQYF,TGTGCCAGCAGCCAATCGGGGGGCCAAGAGACCCAGTACTTC
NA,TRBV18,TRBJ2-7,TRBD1,CASSTYRTGGSYEQYF,TGTGCCAGCTCAACCTACCGGACAGGGGGTTCCTACGAGCAGTACTTC
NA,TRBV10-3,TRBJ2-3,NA,CAISESQPDTQYF,TGTGCCATCAGTGAGTCACAGCCAGATACGCAGTATTTT
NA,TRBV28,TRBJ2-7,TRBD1,CASSLSTGGGQYF,TGTGCCAGCAGTTTATCAACAGGGGGTGGGCAGTACTTC
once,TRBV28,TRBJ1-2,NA,CASAVTNYGYTF,TGTGCCAGCGCGGTGACTAACTATGGCTACACCTTC
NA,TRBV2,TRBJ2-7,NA,CASSETRVSYEQYF,TGTGCCAGCAGTGAAACCAGGGTAAGCTACGAGCAGTACTTC
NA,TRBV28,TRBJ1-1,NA,CASRPSPRVGGAFF,TGTGCCAGCAGACCAAGTCCCCGGGTCGGCGGGGCTTTCTTT
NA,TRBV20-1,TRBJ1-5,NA,CSASTGRGQPQHF,TGCAGTGCTAGTACAGGGAGAGGTCAGCCCCAGCATTTT
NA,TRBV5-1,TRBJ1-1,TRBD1,CASSLRQGAHTEAFF,TGCGCCAGCAGCTTGCGTCAGGGGGCGCACACTGAAGCTTTCTTT
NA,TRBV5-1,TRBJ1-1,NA,CASGAGGVGAEAFF,TGCGCCAGCGGGGCAGGAGGGGTGGGCGCTGAAGCTTTCTTT
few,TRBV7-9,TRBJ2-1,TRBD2,CASSLAPREGYNEQFF,TGTGCCAGCAGCTTAGCCCCGCGGGAGGGTTACAATGAGCAGTTCTTC
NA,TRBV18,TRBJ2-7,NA,CASSPRAGAWEQYF,TGTGCCAGCTCACCACGGGCAGGGGCCTGGGAGCAGTACTTC
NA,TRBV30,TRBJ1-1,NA,CAWSEVGAATEAFF,TGTGCCTGGAGTGAAGTGGGGGCGGCCACTGAAGCTTTCTTT
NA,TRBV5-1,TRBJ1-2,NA,CASSLWDTGYTF,TGCGCCAGCAGCTTGTGGGACACTGGCTACACCTTC
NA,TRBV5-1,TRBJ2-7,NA,CASRKSAKGIVTYEQYF,TGCGCCAGCAGGAAGTCGGCGAAGGGGATCGTTACCTACGAGCAGTACTTC
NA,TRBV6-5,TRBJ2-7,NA,CASREDSSYEQYF,TGTGCCAGCAGGGAGGACAGCTCCTACGAGCAGTACTTC
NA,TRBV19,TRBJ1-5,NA,CATSDDSNQPQHF,TGTGCCACCTCAGATGATAGCAATCAGCCCCAGCATTTT
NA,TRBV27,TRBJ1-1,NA,CASSSPKGNTEAFF,TGTGCCAGCAGTTCTCCGAAGGGGAACACTGAAGCTTTCTTT
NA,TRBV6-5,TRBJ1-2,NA,CASSYSGGSGGYTF,TGTGCCAGCAGTTACTCCGGGGGTTCGGGAGGCTACACCTTC